These 32 T cell receptor beta chains originate from one sample sequenced in a study of shared clonotypes between healthy human individuals (dated by TCRdb to the early 2020s). The receptor library was made with the immunoSEQ multiplex PCR assay. TCRdb mirrors the immuneACCESS table, restricted to in-frame sequences. Some clones are absent from its copies; in checked studies, under half trace to an unresolved V gene, and the reason for the others is unknown. Present in this sample are about 600,000 clones, roughly 97% of which were seen just once. The ten most abundant clones make up around 0.058% of the sample. The sequenced material came from naive CD4+ T cells sorted from blood. Read against the paper, the sample's cell subset or site label means: CD45RA+ positively selected. The receptors were sampled from a woman aged 25 to 39 in good health.

CDR3 sequence reads: CASSQVAGAPDTQYF. The CDR3 DNA is TGTGCCAGCAGCCAAGTTGCGGGAGCCCCAGATACGCAGTATTTT. This rearrangement joins TRBV4-2 to TRBJ2-3; TRBD2 matches 7 bases. The V gene end was trimmed by 1 base and the J gene end by 4 bases; junction bases not matched to a gene: 5. Germline-derived CDR1 and CDR2 are LGHNA and YNFKEQ. The CDR3 has 15 amino acids.

The chain couples TRBV27 to TRBJ2-7; 14 positions agree with TRBD2. Germline values: CDR1 MNHEY, CDR2 SMNVEV (reference sequence). This CDR3 is built from 13 residues. Trimming at V came to 6 bases and at J to 6 bases, leaving 1 base not matched to a gene. CDR3 nucleotide sequence: TGTGCCAGCAGGGGACTAGCGGGAGTCGAGCAGTACTTC. This translates into CASRGLAGVEQYF.

The chain combines TRBV28 with TRBJ2-7; 12 nucleotides align to TRBD2. The germline V gene encodes CDR1 MDHEN and CDR2 SYDVKM. CDR3 length: 14 residues. V shed 6 bases, J shed 3 bases, and the junction held 3 bases outside the gene matches. CDR3 amino acids: CASSRLAGDYEQYF. In nucleotides, the CDR3 is TGTGCCAGCAGCCGACTAGCGGGAGACTACGAGCAGTACTTC.

V usage is TRBV2 and J usage is TRBJ2-5; 8 bases align to TRBD1. The junction had 4 bases not matched to a gene; V was cut back by 9 bases and J by 4 bases. Germline V gene sequence: CDR1 SNHLY, CDR2 FYNNEI. CDR3 length: 12 amino acids. In DNA, the CDR3 is TGTGCCAGACAGGGGGTTCGAGAGACCCAGTACTTC. Protein: CARQGVRETQYF.

V gene TRBV2 combines with J gene TRBJ2-2; possibly TRBD1 for D (6 bases). Trimming took 4 bases from V and 3 from J, leaving 9 bases between them. The CDR3 runs 14 residues. Germline CDR1 reads SNHLY; CDR2 reads FYNNEI. The CDR3 DNA reads as TGTGCCAGCAGTGGACAGGTCCACACCGGGGAGCTGTTTTTT. It encodes CASSGQVHTGELFF.

The chain combines TRBV28 with TRBJ1-5; 7 nucleotides line up with TRBD1. CDR1 and CDR2 (germline): MDHEN, SYDVKM. Trimming removed 6 bases from V and 0 bases from J; junction bases left unmatched: 8. The CDR3 loop spans 16 amino acids. DNA of the CDR3: TGTGCCAGCAGGCCGGTACAGGGGTATAGCAATCAGCCCCAGCATTTT. Its translation is CASRPVQGYSNQPQHF.

V usage is TRBV15 and J usage is TRBJ2-7; 9 bases agree with TRBD2. The CDR3 has 20 amino acids. Unmatched junction bases numbered 22, after V lost 5 bases and J lost 2 bases. Germline V CDR1 and CDR2: LNHNV, YYDKDF (reference sequence). The DNA for the CDR3 is TGTGCCACCAGCGCTCCACCCGGGACTAGCCATGGCTTATCGGCCTACGAGCAGTACTTC. It encodes CATSAPPGTSHGLSAYEQYF.

This chain links TRBV7-9 with TRBJ1-5; weak D call: TRBD1 (6 bases). The germline V gene encodes CDR1 SEHNR and CDR2 FQNEAQ (reference sequence). V dropped 1 base and J dropped 3 bases, with 22 bases sitting between them. This CDR3 has 19 amino acids. The CDR3 loop reads CASSLVSLQGRQDNQPQHF. The CDR3 nucleotides read TGTGCCAGCAGCTTAGTGTCCTTGCAAGGGAGACAGGACAATCAGCCCCAGCATTTT.

This chain links TRBV28 with TRBJ1-2; no clear D. Per the germline V gene, CDR1 is MDHEN and CDR2 is SYDVKM. Trimming took off 1 base at V and 4 bases at J, with 10 bases between the two ends. This CDR3 comprises 14 residues. CDR3 sequence: CASSLLGPPYGYTF. The CDR3 nucleotides are TGTGCCAGCAGTTTATTGGGTCCCCCCTATGGCTACACCTTC.

V gene TRBV7-7 combines with J gene TRBJ2-2; no clear D gene. Germline CDR1 is SSHAT and CDR2 is FNYEAQ (reference sequence). Between the trimmed V and J ends, which lost 2 bases and 5 bases, there was a span of 12 bases. The CDR3 length is 15 residues. CDR3 bases: TGTGCCAGCAGCTTACAGCTCGGACCAACCGGGGAGCTGTTTTTT. Its translation is CASSLQLGPTGELFF.

This chain joins TRBV2 and TRBJ2-7; TRBD1 matches at 10 bases. This CDR3 has 14 residues. CDR1 and CDR2 (germline): SNHLY, FYNNEI. V lost 4 bases and J lost 6; bases outside the gene matches: 6. CDR3 coding DNA: TGTGCCAGCAGTGGCCAGACAGGGGGCTCCGAGCAGTACTTC. It codes for CASSGQTGGSEQYF. The entire variable domain, with the rest obtained from reference TRBV2 and TRBJ2-7, is as follows: EPEVTQTPSHQVTQMGQEVILRCVPISNHLYFYWYRQILGQKVEFLVSFYNNEISEKSEIFDDQFSVERPDGSNFTLKIRSTKLEDSAMYFCASSGQTGGSEQYFGPGTRLTVT.

This clone was observed once. V is TRBV5-1 and J is TRBJ2-7; D could derive from TRBD1 or TRBD2 (5 bases each). V was trimmed by 5 bases and J by 2 bases, leaving 11 bases between them. The length of the CDR3 is 13 residues. Germline values: CDR1 SGHRS, CDR2 YFSETQ. CDR3 loop: CASRRDDPYEQYF. The CDR3 bases are TGCGCCAGCAGAAGGGACGACCCCTACGAGCAGTACTTC.

DNA for the CDR3: TGTGCCAGTGCCGGGACAGGGGGAATTGGCTACACCTTC. Translation gives CASAGTGGIGYTF. The chain is built from TRBV7-9 and TRBJ1-2, with 11 bases matching TRBD1. CDR1 SEHNR and CDR2 FQNEAQ come from the germline V gene (reference sequence). V lost 9 bases to trimming and J lost 7 bases; unmatched junction nucleotides: 7. This CDR3 has 13 residues. Based on the CDR3 plus reference TRBV7-9 and TRBJ1-2, the full variable domain is DTGVSQNPRHKITKRGQNVTFRCDPISEHNRLYWYRQTLGQGPEFLTYFQNEAQLEKSRLLSDRFSAERPKGSFSTLEIQRTEQGDSAMYLCASAGTGGIGYTFGSGTRLTVV.

The chain is built from TRBV28 and TRBJ2-2; D gene uncertain. The CDR3 sequence is 14 residues long. Trimming left V 6 bases short and J 6 bases short, with 14 bases between. Germline CDR1 and CDR2: MDHEN and SYDVKM. CDR3 in DNA: TGTGCCAGCAGAGGGTATCGGTCTCCCGGGGAGCTGTTTTTT. Encoded protein: CASRGYRSPGELFF. The full variable domain, with the rest looked up from reference TRBV28 and TRBJ2-2, is DVKVTQSSRYLVKRTGEKVFLECVQDMDHENMFWYRQDPGLGLRLIYFSYDVKMKEKGDIPEGYSVSREKKERFSLILESASTNQTSMYLCASRGYRSPGELFFGEGSRLTVL.

This chain links TRBV10-3 with TRBJ1-3; no definite D call. CDR1 ENHRY and CDR2 SYGVKD come from the germline V gene. Trimming took off 4 bases at V and 2 bases at J, with 15 bases between the two ends. The length of the CDR3 is 16 residues. CDR3 DNA: TGTGCCATCAGTGGCTCCGTTGGGGAAGCTGGAAACACCATATATTTT. The encoded protein is CAISGSVGEAGNTIYF.

This rearrangement joins TRBV28 to TRBJ2-3; a possible D gene is TRBD2 (6 bases). The CDR3 spans 15 residues. In germline, CDR1 is MDHEN, CDR2 SYDVKM. The germline V and J ends were trimmed by 6 bases and 4 bases, with 17 bases remaining between them. This chain's CDR3 is CASRSRGGIADTQYF. The CDR3 region has the DNA TGTGCCAGCAGATCCCGGGGCGGGATAGCAGATACGCAGTATTTT.

The table lists this clone with a count of one. V usage is TRBV10-2 and J usage is TRBJ2-7; possibly TRBD1 for D (6 bases). The CDR3 loop spans 15 amino acids. Trimming removed 5 bases at V and 4 bases at J, with 18 bases between. Germline assignment: CDR1 WSHSY and CDR2 SAAADI. As DNA, the CDR3 is TGCGCCAGCAGTCCAGGGATGGGGGCACTGTACGAGCAGTACTTC. Its translation is CASSPGMGALYEQYF.

This clone occurred once. The chain joins TRBV28 to TRBJ1-6; no clear D gene. CDR1 is MDHEN, CDR2 SYDVKM, per germline. The CDR3 contains 16 residues. V was clipped by 4 bases and J by 11 bases, with 21 bases between them. The CDR3 loop reads CASSSSPGRRGPPLHF. The DNA for the CDR3 is TGTGCCAGCAGTTCATCCCCCGGGCGACGGGGTCCACCCCTCCACTTT.

The rearrangement joins TRBV10-3 to TRBJ2-3; no definite D call. The CDR3 has 11 residues. In germline, CDR1 is ENHRY, CDR2 SYGVKD. The V and J ends lost 4 bases and 2 bases respectively, with 1 base between them. CDR3 sequence reads: CAISATDTQYF. CDR3 coding DNA: TGTGCCATCAGTGCCACAGATACGCAGTATTTT.

The V gene is TRBV9, the J gene TRBJ2-3, with 9 bases fitting TRBD1. Germline V CDR1 and CDR2: SGDLS, YYNGEE. The length of the CDR3 is 15 residues. With 6 bases clipped from V and 3 bases from J, the junction kept 8 bases outside the gene matches. The CDR3 loop reads CASTAQGARTDTQYF. The CDR3 DNA sequence: TGTGCCAGCACCGCACAGGGGGCGCGGACAGATACGCAGTATTTT.

The chain couples TRBV11-3 to TRBJ2-1; D is ambiguous. CDR1 SGHNT and CDR2 YENEEA come from the germline V gene. The CDR3 is made up of 15 amino acids. V dropped 2 bases and J dropped 0 bases, with 8 bases sitting between them. The CDR3 spells CASSLYIFSYNEQFF. In DNA, the CDR3 is TGTGCCAGCAGCTTATATATCTTCTCCTACAATGAGCAGTTCTTC.

This clone was found a few times. The V and J genes are TRBV29-1 and TRBJ1-1, with no clear D. The CDR3 consists of 12 residues. Per the germline V gene, CDR1 is SQVTM and CDR2 is ANQGSEA. Trimming removed 6 bases at V and 1 base at J, with 9 bases between. CDR3 nucleotides: TGCAGCGTATCCAACACGAACACTGAAGCTTTCTTT. Translation gives CSVSNTNTEAFF.

This chain uses TRBV19 with TRBJ1-1; 10 bases are shared with TRBD1. CDR1 and CDR2 (germline): LNHDA, SQIVND (reference sequence). The CDR3 length is 19 residues. The V gene end was trimmed by 4 bases and the J gene end by 3 bases; junction bases not matched to a gene: 17. DNA of the CDR3: TGTGCCAGTAGTACCACCGGGACAGGGGCCTCTCGGAGATACACTGAAGCTTTCTTT. It specifies CASSTTGTGASRRYTEAFF.

The chain couples TRBV28 to TRBJ1-5, with D unresolved. The CDR3 is made up of 14 amino acids. Trimming left V 6 bases short and J 5 bases short, with 14 bases between. Germline V gene lookup returns CDR1 MDHEN and CDR2 SYDVKM. CDR3 in amino acids: CASRRTEKYQPQHF. Here the CDR3 DNA reads TGTGCCAGCAGACGGACGGAGAAATATCAGCCCCAGCATTTT.

The chain uses TRBV4-2 and TRBJ2-3; perhaps TRBD1 as D (7 bases). The length of the CDR3 is 16 residues. CDR1 is LGHNA, CDR2 YNFKEQ, per germline. Trimming took 3 bases from V and 4 from J, leaving 17 bases between them. CDR3 protein: CASSQRRQGGADTQYF. DNA for the CDR3: TGTGCCAGCAGCCAGAGGAGACAGGGCGGGGCAGATACGCAGTATTTT.

This chain joins TRBV28 and TRBJ2-1, with a possible D match to TRBD2 (5 bases). V lost 9 bases to trimming and J lost 4 bases, with 16 bases between them. The CDR3 covers 14 residues. The germline V gene has CDR1 MDHEN and CDR2 SYDVKM. The CDR3 bases are TGTGCCAGTTCCAGCGGAGCCCCGTACAATGAGCAGTTCTTC. Translation gives CASSSGAPYNEQFF.

The gene calls are TRBV25-1 and TRBJ1-2; a weak D match, TRBD1 (5 bases). The CDR3 is 13 residues long. Germline V gene data show CDR1 as MGHDK and CDR2 as SYGVNS. V lost 4 bases to trimming and J lost 3 bases, with 9 bases between them. CDR3 sequence reads: CASSGQGHYGYTF. The CDR3 coding sequence is TGTGCCAGCAGTGGGCAGGGTCACTATGGCTACACCTTC.

V gene TRBV6-5 combines with J gene TRBJ2-5, with 10 bases fitting TRBD1. Trimming cost V 4 bases and J 2 bases; bases outside gene matches: 1. The CDR3 sequence is 14 residues long. Germline V gene data show CDR1 as MNHEY and CDR2 as SVGAGI. The CDR3 sequence is CASSWDRGQETQYF. The CDR3 DNA sequence: TGTGCCAGCAGTTGGGACAGGGGACAAGAGACCCAGTACTTC.

The V call is TRBV7-9, the J call TRBJ1-2; TRBD1 aligns across 7 bases. Germline V gene sequence: CDR1 SEHNR, CDR2 FQNEAQ (reference sequence). J was trimmed by 5 bases and V by 5 bases; bases with no gene match: 14. The CDR3 is 16 amino acids. CDR3 coding DNA: TGTGCCAGCAGCACACAGGGGAGGAGGGGGCCTTATGGCTACACCTTC. This translates into CASSTQGRRGPYGYTF.

V and J are TRBV19 and TRBJ2-3, with TRBD1 matching 7 bases. Germline values: CDR1 LNHDA, CDR2 SQIVND (reference sequence). J lost 3 bases, V lost 10 bases, and 7 bases had no gene match. This CDR3 is 13 amino acids long. Written as DNA, the CDR3 is TGTGCCACCACGGGACAGACGACAGATACGCAGTATTTT. Protein: CATTGQTTDTQYF.

This rearrangement joins TRBV2 to TRBJ2-7; 8 bases match TRBD1. Germline V CDR1 and CDR2: SNHLY, FYNNEI. V lost 7 bases, J lost 2 bases, and 13 bases stayed unmatched. The CDR3 consists of 16 residues. The CDR3 bases are TGTGCCAGCACCCTCCCCGGACAGGGTGCCGCCTACGAGCAGTACTTC. Its translation: CASTLPGQGAAYEQYF. Filled out from reference TRBV2 and TRBJ2-7, the complete variable domain reads EPEVTQTPSHQVTQMGQEVILRCVPISNHLYFYWYRQILGQKVEFLVSFYNNEISEKSEIFDDQFSVERPDGSNFTLKIRSTKLEDSAMYFCASTLPGQGAAYEQYFGPGTRLTVT.

J is TRBJ1-1 and V is TRBV18, with D unresolved. Germline V gene sequence: CDR1 KGHSH, CDR2 LQKENI. Trimming shortened V by 6 bases and J by 2 bases, and 22 bases separated the two germline ends. The CDR3 is 17 amino acids. CDR3 sequence: CASSPTPERTLNTEAFF. CDR3 bases: TGTGCCAGCTCCCCAACCCCCGAGAGGACCTTAAACACTGAAGCTTTCTTT.